A selection of T cell receptor beta chains follows, all from one sample in a study of T cell responses to AZD1222 COVID-19 vaccine. Clones were sequenced by immunoSEQ multiplex PCR, and TCRdb holds only the in-frame ones, with some missing. The data contain more than 85,000 clones, 88% of them singletons. Sequences were derived from peripheral blood, sampled on day 0 of AZD1222 vaccination. Receptors were obtained from an adult in good health. CDR3s include the opening cysteine and the closing phenylalanine or tryptophan. Fields, in order: V gene, CDR3 protein.

>TRBV5-5
CASSLGAGTRDYVEQYF
>TRBV9
CASAREQTGELFF
>TRBV5-4
CASSFDPGGMGDTQYF
>TRBV10-3
CAISESIGPPEAFF
>TRBV5-4
CASSLKGGFSYEQYF
>TRBV5-1
CASSLDPFSGNTIYF
>TRBV7-2
CASTSPALAGGSSYNEQFF
>TRBV9
CASSVGGSYSPDTQYF
>TRBV7-8
CASSLGGGYEQYF
>TRBV3-1/TRBV3-2
CASSPGTGYNQPQHF
>TRBV5-4
CASSSSRGMGTNEKLFF
>TRBV5-6
CASSLARTSIYEQYF
>TRBV5-4
CASSLPQGSGNTIYF
>TRBV18
CASSQGDGYTF
>TRBV14
CASRAGETYEQYF
>TRBV4-1
CASSQEGTAGGTNEQFF
>TRBV2
CASRQEHSPLHF
>TRBV19
CASSIPGTDTQYF
>TRBV29-1
CSVELFAGEQYF
>TRBV5-1
CASSLDGRGSAEAFF
>TRBV19
CASSIGGQGTQPQHF
>TRBV5-6
CASGKQGSSGNTIYF
>TRBV6-6
CASNSQGPQHF
>TRBV2
CASAGQGGYTGELFF
>TRBV2
CASRVGTGTEKLFF
>TRBV15
CATSSPRERNEKLFF
>TRBV19
CASSDSGQETQYF
>TRBV30
CAWSETNTEAFF
>TRBV3-1/TRBV3-2
CASSGHGQGRGYTF
>TRBV6-5
CASSYSPTGVGEKLFF
>TRBV2
CASSRQGGGSGANVLTF
>TRBV5-6
CASSLGGITEAFF
>TRBV5-1
CASSAFPGPLYGYTF
>TRBV5-1
CASSFTDDNSPLHF
>TRBV19
CASSPRSFMGPEQYF
>TRBV4-2
CASRTANRNTEAFF
>TRBV6-5
CASSYDAAYEQYF
>TRBV30
CAWNYGNSNQPQHF
>TRBV27
CASSLQQRGLSNSPLHF
>TRBV27
CASSQTGNSPLHF
>TRBV7-9
CASSFELINYGYTF
>TRBV6-5
CASSYGRTVEAFF
>TRBV19
CASKAKDRLRHGYTF
>TRBV5-1
CASSRRTSGSYEQYF
>TRBV18
CASSWGQTKWNTEAFF
>TRBV28
CASMRVNQPQHF
>TRBV19
CASSHQGPNTGELFF
>TRBV28
CASSLFIAGGFGTDTQYF
>TRBV28
CASSFRDYGYTF
>TRBV6-6
CASSYQYQETQYF
>TRBV18
CASTTGIPGQPQHF
>TRBV5-4
CASSVQGQETQYF
>TRBV28
CASSPSRSSRGEKLFF
>TRBV7-9
CASSLYLGQGTGNTEAFF
>TRBV5-1
CASSSTGTSNTGELFF
>TRBV3-1/TRBV3-2
CASSQEDSYSGNTIYF
>TRBV29-1
CTMGEGIGVAGLVSSYNEQFF